What follows is one T cell receptor (beta chain) and its context. This entry belongs to a study of blood T cell repertoires in COVID-19. About the study: Samples representing acute and convalescent COVID-19 were sourced from the United States, Italy and Spain.

Original analysis: Estimated nucleated cell counts came from reference gene primer amplification. Sequencing used immunoSEQ multiplex PCR; TCRdb keeps in-frame clones, though not all of them. Clonal size and the V and J genes are those of that table, whereas D and trimming came from the DNA. The sample consists of tens of thousands of clones, approximately 82% of them appearing once. The specimen sequenced was peripheral blood. This clonotype was sampled from a woman in her seventies with acute or convalescent COVID-19.

This chain's CDR3 is CASSRSSVMNTEAFF. The DNA for the CDR3 is TGTGCCAGCAGCCGTAGTTCGGTAATGAACACTGAAGCTTTCTTT. The rearrangement uses TRBV7-8 and TRBJ1-1; D unresolved. Germline assignment: CDR1 SGHVS and CDR2 FQNEAQ. The CDR3 consists of 15 residues. Trimming removed 5 bases from V and 0 bases from J, with 13 bases in between.